This T cell receptor beta chain was identified in a study of T cells after yellow fever vaccination. Whole-study results and caveats: Booster samples showed a return of most primary-vaccination clones (roughly 96% CD4, about 85% CD8). A small proportion of clonotypes was detected in both the CD4 and CD8 compartments.

This CDR3 region has 19 residues. The germline V gene encodes CDR1 LGHNA and CDR2 YNFKEQ. The V segment lost 2 bases and the J segment 3 bases; nucleotides outside the gene matches: 15. This clonotype occurred many times. Its antigen remains unidentified. Researchers made TCR cDNA using 5'RACE template switching, and this step added a universal primer site and UMIs. TCRdb reprocessed the 5' RACE reads via MiXCR and lists one record per CDR3 protein. The data contain hundreds of thousands of distinct CDR3 sequences, around 20% of them singletons. Here the sequenced sample was PBMCs, taken before the yellow fever booster vaccination. The gene calls are TRBV4-2 and TRBJ2-7, with 11 positions matching TRBD2. The origin of this receptor is a man aged 18 to 30 who received the YFV17D yellow fever vaccine. CDR3 sequence: CASSQIGGGRTSGYYEQYF. CDR3 nucleotides: TGTGCCAGCAGCCAAATCGGGGGTGGCAGGACTAGCGGGTACTACGAGCAGTACTTC.